A single sample gave rise to the 5 T cell receptor beta chains below, sequenced in a study of cytomegalovirus exposure and HLA in healthy donors. Amplification used 60 Vbeta primers and 13 Jbeta primers. The protocol was immunoSEQ multiplex PCR, while the TCRdb copy is restricted to in-frame clones and leaves out a portion. Seen here are 170,000 or so clones, almost 85% observed once, and the top ten hold more than 4%. The sample was PBMCs. The receptors shown here come from a girl aged 5 to 17 in good health and CMV-seropositive.

The chain employs TRBV5-1 and TRBJ1-2; 10 nucleotides agree with TRBD1. The V and J ends lost 4 bases and 2 bases, in that order; junction bases with no gene match: 5. Germline loops: CDR1 SGHRS, CDR2 YFSETQ. The CDR3 contains 15 residues. The CDR3, as DNA: TGCGCCAGCAGCACACCGGGACAGGGGAACTATGGCTACACCTTC. It is translated as CASSTPGQGNYGYTF. Based on the CDR3 plus reference TRBV5-1 and TRBJ1-2, the full variable domain is KAGVTQTPRYLIKTRGQQVTLSCSPISGHRSVSWYQQTPGQGLQFLFEYFSETQRNKGNFPGRFSGRQFSNSRSEMNVSTLELGDSALYLCASSTPGQGNYGYTFGSGTRLTVV.

The chain has TRBV5-1 and TRBJ1-3; a weak D match, TRBD1 (6 bases). CDR3 size: 14 residues. Per the germline V gene, CDR1 is SGHRS and CDR2 is YFSETQ. The ends were cut back, 5 bases at V and 1 base at J, with 10 bases in the middle. The CDR3, as DNA: TGCGCCAGCAGTACGGACAGTTCTGGAAACACCATATATTTT. As protein: CASSTDSSGNTIYF.

The rearrangement uses TRBV15 and TRBJ2-6; D perhaps matches TRBD2 (6 bases). There are 18 residues in the CDR3. From germline, CDR1 is LNHNV and CDR2 YYDKDF (reference sequence). V shed 0 bases and J shed 0 bases, with 12 bases lying between them. The CDR3 protein is CATSRDLGSDSGANVLTF. The CDR3 nucleotides are TGTGCCACCAGCAGAGATCTCGGGAGCGACTCTGGGGCCAACGTCCTGACTTTC. Together with reference TRBV15 and TRBJ2-6, the CDR3 gives the full variable domain: DAMVIQNPRYQVTQFGKPVTLSCSQTLNHNVMYWYQQKSSQAPKLLFHYYDKDFNNEADTPDNFQSRRPNTSFCFLDIRSPGLGDTAMYLCATSRDLGSDSGANVLTFGAGSRLTVL.

The V gene is TRBV27, the J gene TRBJ1-2, with a weak D call TRBD1 (6 bases). The CDR3 length is 14 residues. Germline V gives CDR1 MNHEY, CDR2 SMNVEV (reference sequence). Trimming left V 4 bases short and J 4 bases short, with 13 bases between. The CDR3 reads CASSSTGRTYGYTF. The CDR3 bases are TGTGCCAGCAGTTCGACAGGTAGAACCTATGGCTACACCTTC.

This clone has only one observation. V is TRBV4-2 and J is TRBJ1-6; 8 nucleotides line up with TRBD1. CDR1 is LGHNA, CDR2 YNFKEQ, per germline. Trimming removed 2 bases from V and 7 bases from J; junction bases left unmatched: 4. The CDR3 spans 15 residues. DNA for the CDR3: TGTGCCAGCAGCCAATGGACAGGGAGCAATTCACCCCTCCACTTT. Translation: CASSQWTGSNSPLHF.